Below, 5 T cell receptor beta chains from the same sample are listed, as sequenced in a study of T-cell memory formation after mild COVID-19. Each CDR3 protein is one row after TCRdb ran MiXCR on the 5' RACE reads. The data show 40,000 to 60,000 distinct CDR3 sequences, 12% seen once. The sequencing input was PBMCs or a T cell subset sorted from them (not recorded which). The receptors derive from a man aged 18 to 29 who had mild COVID-19 (a few samples of this study predate the infection). Cell type and time point are not known.

J is TRBJ1-1 and V is TRBV7-2; D is possibly TRBD1 (5 bases). The CDR3 has 15 residues. Per the germline V gene, CDR1 is SGHTA and CDR2 is FQGNSA. V gave up 7 bases and J gave up 11 bases, with 26 bases separating them. This chain's CDR3 is CASNPGIGNPGGAFF. DNA for the CDR3: TGTGCCAGCAACCCTGGGATCGGGAATCCCGGGGGGGCTTTCTTT.

This clonotype has only a few counts. The V and J genes are TRBV23-1 and TRBJ2-5; TRBD2 is a possible D gene (7 bases). TRBV23-1 is noted as an ORF with a role that remains uncertain. This CDR3 contains 17 residues. V was cut by 0 bases and J by 3 bases, with 17 bases left in between. In DNA form, the CDR3 reads TGCGCCAGCAGTCAATCGCCCGCGGGGGCCGGGAAAGAGACCCAGTACTTC. Its translation is CASSQSPAGAGKETQYF.

The chain uses TRBV4-3 and TRBJ1-5; tentatively, D is TRBD1 (5 bases). CDR3 length: 16 residues. CDR1 and CDR2 from the germline V gene are LGHNA and YSLEER. V lost 0 bases, J lost 3 bases, and 12 bases lay in between. The CDR3 loop is CASSQDWRTPNQPQHF. The CDR3, as DNA: TGCGCCAGCAGCCAAGATTGGAGGACACCCAATCAGCCCCAGCATTTT.

This clonotype appeared a few times. J is TRBJ2-6 and V is TRBV27; possible D gene TRBD1, 6 bases. CDR3 size: 18 residues. Germline lookup yields CDR1 MNHEY and CDR2 SMNVEV (reference sequence). V was trimmed by 2 bases and J by 1 base, leaving 15 bases between them. The CDR3 is CASSLGGSAVSGANVLTF. The CDR3 DNA reads as TGTGCCAGCAGTTTAGGGGGCAGCGCGGTATCTGGGGCCAACGTCCTGACTTTC.

This clonotype qualifies as medium-sized. The chain uses TRBV7-2 and TRBJ2-5; possibly TRBD2 for D (6 bases). The V gene lost 2 bases and the J gene lost 5 bases, with 12 bases spanning the gap. The CDR3 is 14 amino acids. Looked up from germline, CDR1 is SGHTA and CDR2 is FQGNSA. The CDR3 nucleotides read TGTGCCAGCAGCTTAATGGTGGCGGGGGAGACCCAGTACTTC. It encodes CASSLMVAGETQYF.